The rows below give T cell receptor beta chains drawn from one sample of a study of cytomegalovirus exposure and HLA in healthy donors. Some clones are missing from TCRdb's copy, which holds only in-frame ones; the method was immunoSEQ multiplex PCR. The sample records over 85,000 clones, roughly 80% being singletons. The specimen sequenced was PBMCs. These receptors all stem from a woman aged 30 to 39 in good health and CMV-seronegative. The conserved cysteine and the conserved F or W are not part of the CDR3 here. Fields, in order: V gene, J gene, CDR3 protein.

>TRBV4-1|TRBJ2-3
ASSQVGLAVDTQY
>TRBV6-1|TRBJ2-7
ASSQREGPEQY
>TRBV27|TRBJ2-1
ASIGEGEQF
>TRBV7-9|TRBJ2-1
AGTSARGYNEQF
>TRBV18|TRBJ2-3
ASSGLAGDTDTQY
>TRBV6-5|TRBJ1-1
ASAGRNTEAF
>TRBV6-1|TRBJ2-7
ASSEGSGGNYEQY
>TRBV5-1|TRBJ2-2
ASSPIPGGAGELF
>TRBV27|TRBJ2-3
ASSSGQGTDTQY
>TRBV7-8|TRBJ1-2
ASSLRGQYYGYT
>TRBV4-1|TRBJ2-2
ASSHTGGNTGELF
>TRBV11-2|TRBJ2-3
ASSIPAGDTDTQY
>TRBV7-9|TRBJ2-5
ASSRTGLAERGVETQY
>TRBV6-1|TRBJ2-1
ASGDRGAYNEQF
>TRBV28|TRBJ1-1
ASSGSGRAEAF
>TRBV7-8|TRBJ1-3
ASSLVRQFSGNTIY